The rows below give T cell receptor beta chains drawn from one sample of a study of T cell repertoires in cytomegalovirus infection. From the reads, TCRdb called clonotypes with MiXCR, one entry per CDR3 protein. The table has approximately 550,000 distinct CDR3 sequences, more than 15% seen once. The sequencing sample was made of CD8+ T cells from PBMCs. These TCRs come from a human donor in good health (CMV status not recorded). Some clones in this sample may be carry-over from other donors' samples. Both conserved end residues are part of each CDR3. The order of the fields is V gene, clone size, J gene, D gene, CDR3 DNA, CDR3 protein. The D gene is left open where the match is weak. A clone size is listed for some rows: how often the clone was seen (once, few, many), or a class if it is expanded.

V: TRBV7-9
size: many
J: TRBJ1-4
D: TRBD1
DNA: TGTGCCAGCAGCTTGGACAGGGGGAATGAAAAACTGTTTTTT
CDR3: CASSLDRGNEKLFF

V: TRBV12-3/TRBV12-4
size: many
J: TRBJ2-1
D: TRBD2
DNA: TGTGCCAGCAGCCCTGGGACTAGCGGGGGGTTCCGCTCCTACAATGAGCAGTTCTTC
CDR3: CASSPGTSGGFRSYNEQFF

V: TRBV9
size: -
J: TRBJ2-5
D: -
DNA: TGTGCCAGCAGCGTAGAGGGGCTGTCGAAGACCCAGTACTTC
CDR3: CASSVEGLSKTQYF

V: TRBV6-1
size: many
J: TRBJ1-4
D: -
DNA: TGTGCCAGCGGTACGGCTGCAACTAATGAAAAACTGTTTTTT
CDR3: CASGTAATNEKLFF

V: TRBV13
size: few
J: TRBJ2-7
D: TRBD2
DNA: TGTGCCAGCAGCCCAATGGGGGAGGGCCCCTACGAGCAGTACTTC
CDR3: CASSPMGEGPYEQYF

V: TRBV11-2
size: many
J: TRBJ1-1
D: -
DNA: TGTGCCAGCAGCTTACCCCGGGAGGTAGGGGGTGAAGCTTTCTTT
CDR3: CASSLPREVGGEAFF

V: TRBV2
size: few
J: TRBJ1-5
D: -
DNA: TGTGCCAGCAGTGCGCCAGGGCTCGGCAATCAGCCCCAGCATTTT
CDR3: CASSAPGLGNQPQHF

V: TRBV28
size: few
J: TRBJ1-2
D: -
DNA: TGTGCCAGCAGTTTTCCGGATTATACAGGGACCTATGGCTACACCTTC
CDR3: CASSFPDYTGTYGYTF

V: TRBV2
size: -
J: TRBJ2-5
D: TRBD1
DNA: TGTGCCAGCATAATACAGGGGGCCGGAGAGACCCAGTACTTC
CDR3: CASIIQGAGETQYF

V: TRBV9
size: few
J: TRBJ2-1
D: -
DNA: TGTGCCAGCAGCCCGGGTTCAATGGGCTCCTACAATGAGCAGTTCTTC
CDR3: CASSPGSMGSYNEQFF

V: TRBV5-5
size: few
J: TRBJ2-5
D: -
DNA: TGTGCCAGCAGCTTGAGGCCCCAAGAGACCCAGTACTTC
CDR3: CASSLRPQETQYF

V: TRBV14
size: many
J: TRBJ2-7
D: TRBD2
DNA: TGTGCCAGCAGCCTTGACGGACTAGGCTACGAGCAGTACTTC
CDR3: CASSLDGLGYEQYF

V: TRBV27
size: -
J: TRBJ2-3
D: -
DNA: TGTGCCAGCCGGGGTATAGATACGCAGTATTTT
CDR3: CASRGIDTQYF

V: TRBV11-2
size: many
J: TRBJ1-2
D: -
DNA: TGTGCCAGCAGCGATTCCATTGGTGAGGGAACTAACTATGGCTACACCTTC
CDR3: CASSDSIGEGTNYGYTF

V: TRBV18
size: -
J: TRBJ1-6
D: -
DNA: TGTGCCAGCTCACCGGACAGCAATTCACCCCTCCACTTT
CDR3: CASSPDSNSPLHF

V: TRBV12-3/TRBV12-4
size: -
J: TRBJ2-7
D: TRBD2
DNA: TGTGCCAGCGAGACCCTGAAGATAGCGGGAGCCCACTACGAGCAGTACTTC
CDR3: CASETLKIAGAHYEQYF

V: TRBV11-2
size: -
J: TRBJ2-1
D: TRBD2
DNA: TGTGCCAGCAGCTTTGGCGGGAGGGCCCCATACAATGAGCAGTTCTTC
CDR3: CASSFGGRAPYNEQFF

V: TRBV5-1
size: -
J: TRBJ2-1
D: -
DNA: TGCGCCAGCAGCCCCCGCGCAGGGACCTCCTACAATGAGCAGTTCTTC
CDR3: CASSPRAGTSYNEQFF

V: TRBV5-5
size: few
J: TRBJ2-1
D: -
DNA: TGTGCCAGCAGCTTGGGACAGGAAACCGGCAATGAGCAGTTCTTC
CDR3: CASSLGQETGNEQFF

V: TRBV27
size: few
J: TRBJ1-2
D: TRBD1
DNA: TGTGCCAGCAGTAGGGACAGCCGACCACCCCACTATGGCTACACCTTC
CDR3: CASSRDSRPPHYGYTF

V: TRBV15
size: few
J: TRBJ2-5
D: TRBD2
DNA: TGTGCCACCAGCAGAGATCTGGGAGCGGGAGTTAGGGAGACCCAGTACTTC
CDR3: CATSRDLGAGVRETQYF

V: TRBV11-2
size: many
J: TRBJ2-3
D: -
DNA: TGTGCCAGCAGCTTAGTGCTAGCGACAGATACGCAGTATTTT
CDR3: CASSLVLATDTQYF

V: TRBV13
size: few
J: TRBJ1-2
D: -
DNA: TGTGCCAGCAGCTTAGGCTTAACAGCCACTAACTATGGCTACACCTTC
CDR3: CASSLGLTATNYGYTF

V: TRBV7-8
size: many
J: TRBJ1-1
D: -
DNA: TGTGCCAGCAGCCACCGGACCAGCCCTACTTCGAACACTGAAGCTTTCTTT
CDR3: CASSHRTSPTSNTEAFF